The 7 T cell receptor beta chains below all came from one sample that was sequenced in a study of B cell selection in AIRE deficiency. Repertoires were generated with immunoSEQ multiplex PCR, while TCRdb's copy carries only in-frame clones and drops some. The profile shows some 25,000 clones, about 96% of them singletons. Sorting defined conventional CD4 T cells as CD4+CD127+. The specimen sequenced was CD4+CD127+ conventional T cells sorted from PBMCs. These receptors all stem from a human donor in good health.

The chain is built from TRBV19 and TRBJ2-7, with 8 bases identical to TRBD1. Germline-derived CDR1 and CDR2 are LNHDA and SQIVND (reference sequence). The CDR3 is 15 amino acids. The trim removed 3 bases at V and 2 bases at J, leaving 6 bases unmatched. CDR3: CASSIGKQGAYEQYF. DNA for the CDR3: TGTGCCAGTAGTATCGGGAAACAGGGGGCCTACGAGCAGTACTTC. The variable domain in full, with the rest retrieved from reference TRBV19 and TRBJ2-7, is DGGITQSPKYLFRKEGQNVTLSCEQNLNHDAMYWYRQDPGQGLRLIYYSQIVNDFQKGDIAEGYSVSREKKESFPLTVTSAQKNPTAFYLCASSIGKQGAYEQYFGPGTRLTVT.

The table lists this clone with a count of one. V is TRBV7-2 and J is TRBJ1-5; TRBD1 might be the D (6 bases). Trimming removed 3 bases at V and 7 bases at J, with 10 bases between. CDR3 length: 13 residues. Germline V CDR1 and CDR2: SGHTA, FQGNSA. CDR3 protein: CASSFRGGQPQHF. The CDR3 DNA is TGTGCCAGCAGCTTCAGGGGAGGACAGCCCCAGCATTTT.

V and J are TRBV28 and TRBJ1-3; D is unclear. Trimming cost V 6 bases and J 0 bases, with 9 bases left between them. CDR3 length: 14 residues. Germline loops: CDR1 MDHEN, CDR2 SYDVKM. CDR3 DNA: TGTGCCAGCAGGAGCTACGGCTCTGGAAACACCATATATTTT. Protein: CASRSYGSGNTIYF.

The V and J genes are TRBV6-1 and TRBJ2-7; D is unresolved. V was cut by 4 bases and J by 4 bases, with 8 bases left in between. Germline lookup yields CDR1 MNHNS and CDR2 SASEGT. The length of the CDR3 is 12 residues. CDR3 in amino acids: CASSGRGYEQYF. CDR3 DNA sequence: TGTGCCAGCAGTGGTCGAGGATACGAGCAGTACTTC.

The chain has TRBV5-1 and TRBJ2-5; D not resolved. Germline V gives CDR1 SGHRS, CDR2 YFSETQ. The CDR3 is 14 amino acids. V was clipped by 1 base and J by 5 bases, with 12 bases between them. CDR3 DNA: TGCGCCAGCAGCTTGATGGGATCCTGGGAGACCCAGTACTTC. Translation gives CASSLMGSWETQYF.

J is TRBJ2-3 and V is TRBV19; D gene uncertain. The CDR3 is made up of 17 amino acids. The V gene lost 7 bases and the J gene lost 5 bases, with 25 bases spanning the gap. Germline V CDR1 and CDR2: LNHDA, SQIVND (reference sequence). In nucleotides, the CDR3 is TGTGCCAGTACTCCCGCGGAAGCGCTTGGGGTCAGAGATACGCAGTATTTT. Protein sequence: CASTPAEALGVRDTQYF.

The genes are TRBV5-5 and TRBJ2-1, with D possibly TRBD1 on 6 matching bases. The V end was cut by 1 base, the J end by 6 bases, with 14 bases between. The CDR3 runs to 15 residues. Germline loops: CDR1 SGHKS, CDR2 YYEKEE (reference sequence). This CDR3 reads CASSLRTASINEQFF. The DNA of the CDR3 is TGTGCCAGCAGCTTGAGGACAGCGTCAATCAATGAGCAGTTCTTC.